This entry describes one T cell receptor beta chain. Antigen unknown. The data stem from a study of CXCR3-negative and CXCR3-positive naive CD8 T cells. Study results and limitations: Comparison of naive CXCR3-negative and CXCR3-positive cells revealed similar TRBV-TRBJ usage, while memory cells differed.

Through 5' RACE with UMI labels, the TRB cDNA libraries were prepared. Each CDR3 protein gets one entry in TCRdb, which reprocessed the 5' RACE reads and gives no DNA. The sample has around 140,000 distinct CDR3 sequences. The CDR3 loop spans 13 amino acids. Germline V gene lookup returns CDR1 SEHNR and CDR2 FQNEAQ (reference sequence). The sequence was collected from a human donor in good health. Some clones in this sample may be carry-over from other donors' samples. Sequenced sample: naive CXCR3- CD8+ T cells from blood. The sample's subset: CD45RO-CCR7+CD27+CD95- naive CD8+ T cells lacking CXCR3 (TNR3-). This rearrangement joins TRBV7-9 to TRBJ2-1; TCRdb designates TRBD1, a call that cannot be tested without DNA. This CDR3 is CASSLIGGYEQFF.